This T cell receptor (beta chain) emerged from a study of cytomegalovirus exposure and HLA in healthy donors. As to this clone: As yet, its antigen is unknown.

This PCR relied on a set of 60 Vbeta primers and 13 Jbeta primers. The method was immunoSEQ multiplex PCR; TCRdb's version includes in-frame clones alone and lacks a portion of them. The sample carries about 160,000 clones, approximately 84% recorded once. General observations from the study: Presence/absence analyses supposed approximately even sequencing depth among donors.

The material sequenced was PBMCs. This clonotype originated in a man aged 18-30 years in good health and CMV-seropositive.

The CDR3 sequence is CASRRERSRGEAFF. As DNA, the CDR3 is TGTGCCAGCAGGCGCGAGAGGTCCCGGGGTGAAGCTTTCTTT. The V gene is TRBV27, the J gene TRBJ1-1; D is unclear. Trimming pared 6 bases from V and 7 bases from J, leaving 18 bases between. The V gene's germline CDR1 is MNHEY and CDR2 SMNVEV (reference sequence). The CDR3 covers 14 residues.